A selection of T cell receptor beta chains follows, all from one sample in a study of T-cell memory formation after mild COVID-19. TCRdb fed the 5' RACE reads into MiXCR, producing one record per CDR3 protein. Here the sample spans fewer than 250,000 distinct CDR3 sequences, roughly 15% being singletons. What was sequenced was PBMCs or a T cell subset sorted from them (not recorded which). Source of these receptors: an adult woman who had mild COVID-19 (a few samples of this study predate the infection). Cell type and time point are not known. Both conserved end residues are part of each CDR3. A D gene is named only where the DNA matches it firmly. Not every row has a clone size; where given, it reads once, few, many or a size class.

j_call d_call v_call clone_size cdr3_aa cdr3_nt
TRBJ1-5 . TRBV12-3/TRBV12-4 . CASSLFHQPQHF TGTGCCAGCAGTTTGTTCCATCAGCCCCAGCATTTT
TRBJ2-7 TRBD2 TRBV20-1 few CSARDQLAGSYEQYF TGCAGTGCTAGAGATCAACTAGCGGGTTCCTACGAGCAGTACTTC
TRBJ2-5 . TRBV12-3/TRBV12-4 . CASSLTRKETQYF TGTGCCAGCAGTTTAACCCGGAAAGAGACCCAGTACTTC
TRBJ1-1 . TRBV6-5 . CASKEGSSNTEAFF TGTGCCAGCAAAGAGGGCAGCTCGAACACTGAAGCTTTCTTT
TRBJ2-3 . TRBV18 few CASSPPARITDTQYF TGTGCCAGCTCACCACCGGCGAGGATTACAGATACGCAGTATTTT
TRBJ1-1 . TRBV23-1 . CASPTGSTEAFF TGCGCCAGCCCTACAGGTTCCACTGAAGCTTTCTTT
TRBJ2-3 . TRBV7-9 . CASSKEAGGSTDTQYF TGTGCCAGCAGTAAAGAGGCCGGGGGTTCCACAGATACGCAGTATTTT
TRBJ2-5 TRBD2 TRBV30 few CAWTSGGVGETQYF TGTGCCTGGACTAGCGGGGGGGTCGGGGAGACCCAGTACTTC
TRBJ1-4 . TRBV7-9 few CASSLSTGGEKLFF TGTGCCAGCAGCTTATCGACGGGCGGTGAAAAACTGTTTTTT
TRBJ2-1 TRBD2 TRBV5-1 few CASTLAGSYNEQFF TGCGCCAGCACCCTAGCGGGATCCTACAATGAGCAGTTCTTC
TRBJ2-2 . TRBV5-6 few CASSFIGVGSTGELFF TGTGCCAGCAGCTTTATAGGGGTTGGTAGCACCGGGGAGCTGTTTTTT